This passage covers 10 T cell receptor beta chains from one sample sequenced in a study of regulatory T cells in long-lasting Graves disease. Libraries of TCR beta came from iRepertoire HTBI primers plus Arm-PCR of CDR3 regions. TCRdb analysed the multiplex PCR reads with MiXCR anew, one entry per CDR3 protein. Here the sample spans fewer than 400,000 distinct CDR3 sequences, about a sixth being singletons. Time point reported: newly diagnosed GD, antithyroid drugs for less than 3 months. The TCR library was prepared using RNA isolated from PBMCs. Specimen: peripheral blood mononuclear cells (PBMCs), collected at new diagnosis, from a patient treated with antithyroid drugs. The receptors were sampled from a female donor with Graves disease.

This clonotype came up many times. The chain recombines TRBV12-3 or TRBV12-4 with TRBJ2-5; D gene unclear. The V end was cut by 2 bases, the J end by 5 bases, with 24 bases between. The CDR3 runs 18 residues. The CDR3 region has the DNA TGTGCCAGCAGTTTAACCCTTTACCTGACGGGCCCAGAGGAGACCCAGTACTTC. This codes for CASSLTLYLTGPEETQYF.

The chain has TRBV20-1 and TRBJ1-1, with TRBD1 matching 8 bases. CDR3 length: 17 residues. Losses at the gene ends were 0 bases for V and 0 bases for J; bases not matched to a gene: 9. The germline V gene has CDR1 DFQATT and CDR2 SNEGSKA (reference sequence). The CDR3 reads CSAREAGTGGMNTEAFF. In DNA, the CDR3 is TGCAGTGCTAGAGAGGCCGGGACAGGAGGGATGAACACTGAAGCTTTCTTT.

Ten or more counts support this clonotype. The gene calls are TRBV25-1 and TRBJ1-4; 7 nucleotides match TRBD1. Trimming cost V 0 bases and J 6 bases; bases outside gene matches: 16. This CDR3 is 19 amino acids long. From germline, CDR1 is MGHDK and CDR2 SYGVNS. The CDR3 region has the DNA TGTGCCAGCAGTGAATATGGGCCGGTTATAGGGGGCGCAGATGAAAAACTGTTTTTT. Residues: CASSEYGPVIGGADEKLFF.

Ten or more counts support this clonotype. The chain employs TRBV27 and TRBJ2-7, with 7 bases fitting TRBD2. Germline V gene sequence: CDR1 MNHEY, CDR2 SMNVEV (reference sequence). The CDR3 spans 15 residues. With V trimmed by 5 bases and J by 5 bases, 12 bases remained unmatched. The CDR3 is CASSLLAAHGDEQYF. The CDR3, as DNA: TGTGCCAGCAGTCTTCTAGCGGCTCATGGGGACGAGCAGTACTTC.

The table lists this clonotype with many counts. V usage is TRBV19 and J usage is TRBJ2-3; 14 bases line up with TRBD2. The CDR3 totals 19 residues. Germline V lookup: CDR1 LNHDA, CDR2 SQIVND (reference sequence). V lost 4 bases, J lost 4 bases, and 13 bases stayed unmatched. Written as DNA, the CDR3 is TGTGCCAGTAGTACTGAAGGACTAGCGGGAGGAATGTCCGCAGATACGCAGTATTTT. It codes for CASSTEGLAGGMSADTQYF. The full variable domain, rest sourced from reference TRBV19 and TRBJ2-3, is DGGITQSPKYLFRKEGQNVTLSCEQNLNHDAMYWYRQDPGQGLRLIYYSQIVNDFQKGDIAEGYSVSREKKESFPLTVTSAQKNPTAFYLCASSTEGLAGGMSADTQYFGPGTRLTVL.

This clonotype showed up just a few times. A read error is the likely source, as a far larger clone sits one nucleotide away. The chain couples TRBV2 to TRBJ2-1, with D perhaps matching TRBD1 (5 bases). With the DNA end fitting TRBJ2-5 better, the J assignment may be wrong. Per the germline V gene, CDR1 is SNHLY and CDR2 is FYNNEI. The CDR3 extends over 13 amino acids. The CDR3 protein is CASNLERQGTQYF. CDR3 in DNA: TGTGCCAGCAACCTGGAGAGGCAGGGGACCCAGTACTTC.

This clonotype was found many times. J is TRBJ2-4 and V is TRBV19; D possibly corresponds to TRBD1 (6 bases). CDR1 and CDR2 (germline): LNHDA, SQIVND (reference sequence). The CDR3 loop spans 16 amino acids. Trimming stripped 5 bases from V and 1 base from J, with 15 bases between. CDR3 amino acids: CASSWTRGEAKNIQYF. CDR3 DNA: TGTGCCAGTAGTTGGACCAGGGGTGAGGCCAAAAACATTCAGTACTTC.

This clonotype was counted at least ten times. The rearrangement links TRBV27 to TRBJ2-7; the D is unclear. The CDR3 has 13 amino acids. Germline CDR1 MNHEY, CDR2 SMNVEV (reference sequence). V lost 9 bases and J 0 bases, leaving 12 bases between the germline ends. The CDR3 sequence: CASKGKGSYEQYF. The CDR3 DNA reads TGTGCCAGTAAGGGAAAGGGCTCCTACGAGCAGTACTTC.

The V gene is TRBV6-5, the J gene TRBJ2-2; 13 nucleotides line up with TRBD2. CDR1 and CDR2 (germline): MNHEY, SVGAGI. The CDR3 runs to 17 residues. With 2 bases clipped from V and 4 bases from J, the junction kept 4 bases outside the gene matches. The CDR3, as DNA: TGTGCCAGCAGTTACCTGGGACTAGCGGGGAGCACCGGGGAGCTGTTTTTT. Translated, it gives CASSYLGLAGSTGELFF.

Remarks on this clonotype: A much larger clone is a single base away; this may be a read error. The chain combines TRBV7-9 with TRBJ2-7; 9 bases are a match to TRBD2. CDR1 is SEHNR and CDR2 is FQNEAQ in the germline V gene (reference sequence). The CDR3 extends over 14 amino acids. The CDR3 DNA is TGTGCCAGCAGGACTAGCGGAAACTCTTACGAGCAGTGCTTC. This gives the protein CASRTSGNSYEQCF.